Sequencing of this T cell receptor beta chain was carried out in a study of cytomegalovirus exposure and HLA in healthy donors. Across the study: Researchers previously reported finding about 110 million unique TCR beta sequences from about 170 million T cells. Ancestry clustering placed about 86% of roughly 410 genotyped donors in the Caucasian-associated cluster. Overall study findings and caveats: The sole available immune exposure information was CMV serostatus.

CDR1 is SGHRS and CDR2 is YFSETQ in the germline V gene. The CDR3 has 15 residues. The V gene lost 0 bases and the J gene lost 0 bases, with 7 bases spanning the gap. Remarks on this clone: Its matching antigen is unknown.

13 Jbeta primers and 60 Vbeta primers were used for the PCR. Study processing details: An analysis performed later counted about 80 million unique TCR beta chains (roughly 11 million of them shared). Produced via immunoSEQ multiplex PCR; TCRdb's table is partial and in-frame only. The V and J calls and clone size were taken over from that table, and D and trimming were inferred from the DNA. The sample holds under 200,000 clones. The chain uses TRBV5-1 and TRBJ2-1, with no clear D. Sequencing was done on a sample of PBMCs. This receptor was taken from a woman under 30 in good health and CMV-seropositive. In DNA form, the CDR3 reads TGCGCCAGCAGCTTGGGCGTCGGCTCCTACAATGAGCAGTTCTTC. Translation gives CASSLGVGSYNEQFF.